The 16 T cell receptor beta chains below come from one sample, sequenced in a study of radiotherapy plus CTLA-4 blockade in lung cancer. Clones were read by immunoSEQ multiplex PCR, and TCRdb kept only the in-frame ones, dropping some. The profile shows approximately 67,000 clones, around 81% of them singletons. The sample consisted of peripheral blood, taken from a patient treated with radiotherapy plus ipilimumab. The receptors come from a human donor with non-small cell lung cancer who had a partial response to radiotherapy plus ipilimumab.

The chain couples TRBV7-2 to TRBJ1-2; D may be TRBD1 (6 bases). Germline V lookup: CDR1 SGHTA, CDR2 FQGNSA. V was pared by 1 base and J by 2 bases, with 11 bases between. This CDR3 is built from 15 residues. The CDR3 is CASSLVSGANYGYTF. The CDR3 DNA is TGTGCCAGCAGCTTAGTGTCAGGGGCGAACTATGGCTACACCTTC. Supplemented by reference TRBV7-2 and TRBJ1-2, the full variable domain reads GAGVSQSPSNKVTEKGKDVELRCDPISGHTALYWYRQSLGQGLEFLIYFQGNSAPDKSGLPSDRFSAERTGGSVSTLTIQRTQQEDSAVYLCASSLVSGANYGYTFGSGTRLTVV.

This chain links TRBV10-3 with TRBJ2-5, with 14 bases fitting TRBD2. Germline V gene sequence: CDR1 ENHRY, CDR2 SYGVKD. J gave up 3 bases and V 5 bases, and 2 bases lay outside the gene matches. This CDR3 region has 15 residues. Written as DNA, the CDR3 is TGTGCCATCAGTAAGACTAGCGGGAGGGAAGAGACCCAGTACTTC. The encoded protein is CAISKTSGREETQYF.

The rearrangement joins TRBV11-2 to TRBJ2-1, with TRBD2 matching over 13 bases. The germline V gene encodes CDR1 SGHAT and CDR2 FQNNGV. The CDR3 totals 16 residues. With 5 bases clipped from V and 3 bases from J, the junction kept 4 bases outside the gene matches. CDR3 region: CASSLRLAGGYNEQFF. Here the CDR3 DNA reads TGTGCCAGCAGCCTCCGACTAGCGGGAGGCTACAATGAGCAGTTCTTC. The full variable domain, with the rest looked up from reference TRBV11-2 and TRBJ2-1, is EAGVAQSPRYKIIEKRQSVAFWCNPISGHATLYWYQQILGQGPKLLIQFQNNGVVDDSQLPKDRFSAERLKGVDSTLKIQPAKLEDSAVYLCASSLRLAGGYNEQFFGPGTRLTVL.

The chain couples TRBV10-3 to TRBJ1-1; tentatively, D is TRBD1 (6 bases). Per germline, CDR1 ENHRY and CDR2 SYGVKD. The CDR3 is made up of 14 amino acids. Trimming removed 10 bases from V and 0 bases from J, with 15 bases in between. CDR3 nucleotides: TGTGCCACTGGGGGCAGGACCATGAACACTGAAGCTTTCTTT. Its protein is CATGGRTMNTEAFF.

This clone appeared a single time. This chain connects TRBV9 to TRBJ2-1; 7 positions agree with TRBD2. Looked up from germline, CDR1 is SGDLS and CDR2 is YYNGEE. V lost 0 bases and J lost 8; bases outside the gene matches: 8. The CDR3 is 15 amino acids. This CDR3 is CASSVVAGDRYEQFF. Here the CDR3 DNA reads TGTGCCAGCAGCGTAGTCGCGGGAGATCGGTATGAGCAGTTCTTC.

This chain connects TRBV5-4 to TRBJ1-1, with a weak D call TRBD1 (6 bases). The CDR3 totals 14 residues. Trimming took 3 bases from V and 1 from J, leaving 10 bases between them. From germline, CDR1 is SGHNT and CDR2 YYREEE (reference sequence). CDR3 DNA: TGTGCCAGCAGCTGGGCGGACAGGAACACTGAAGCTTTCTTT. Protein product: CASSWADRNTEAFF.

The chain carries TRBV28 and TRBJ2-7, with a possible D match to TRBD2 (8 bases). This CDR3 region has 16 residues. Deletions cut 6 bases from V and 4 bases from J, with 22 bases between. CDR1 is MDHEN, CDR2 SYDVKM, per germline. CDR3 amino acids: CASSPRGAGGQYEQYF. CDR3 nucleotide sequence: TGTGCCAGCAGCCCCAGGGGGGCGGGAGGTCAATACGAGCAGTACTTC.

The CDR3 coding sequence is TGTGCCAGCAGCGTTTTCTTATCGGAGCAGTACTTC. This translates into CASSVFLSEQYF. The chain joins TRBV9 to TRBJ2-7; D gene uncertain. CDR1 and CDR2 (germline): SGDLS, YYNGEE. The CDR3 length is 12 residues. V lost 2 bases and J lost 7, with 10 bases in between.

The V call is TRBV5-1, the J call TRBJ2-1; tentatively, D is TRBD2 (6 bases). Trimming left V 5 bases short and J 6 bases short, with 12 bases between. Germline-derived CDR1 and CDR2 are SGHRS and YFSETQ. The CDR3 length is 13 residues. The CDR3 coding sequence is TGCGCCAGCAGGCCCGGGAGCGGCAATGAGCAGTTCTTC. Protein sequence: CASRPGSGNEQFF.

The chain carries TRBV15 and TRBJ2-5; 8 bases map to TRBD1. Trimming at V came to 3 bases and at J to 4 bases, leaving 10 bases not matched to a gene. The CDR3 runs 16 residues. CDR1 and CDR2 from the germline V gene are LNHNV and YYDKDF (reference sequence). The CDR3 spells CATSRGAGTGSETQYF. CDR3 in DNA: TGTGCCACCAGCAGGGGGGCGGGGACAGGTTCAGAGACCCAGTACTTC. Combining the CDR3 with reference TRBV15 and TRBJ2-5 gives the whole variable domain DAMVIQNPRYQVTQFGKPVTLSCSQTLNHNVMYWYQQKSSQAPKLLFHYYDKDFNNEADTPDNFQSRRPNTSFCFLDIRSPGLGDTAMYLCATSRGAGTGSETQYFGPGTRLLVL.

This clone was found once. This CDR3 reads CASSEWGGSEQYF. The CDR3, as DNA: TGTGCCAGCAGTGAATGGGGCGGGAGCGAGCAGTACTTC. This chain connects TRBV25-1 to TRBJ2-7; 7 nucleotides agree with TRBD2. V trimming: 1 base; J trimming: 6 bases; junction bases outside the gene matches: 3. CDR3 size: 13 residues. Per germline, CDR1 MGHDK and CDR2 SYGVNS.

The V call is TRBV5-5, the J call TRBJ2-6, with D possibly matching TRBD2 (7 bases). The length of the CDR3 is 16 residues. Germline V CDR1 and CDR2: SGHKS, YYEKEE (reference sequence). Between the trimmed V and J ends, which lost 3 bases and 4 bases, there was a span of 14 bases. The CDR3 sequence: CASSWGGGNGANVLTF. The CDR3, as DNA: TGTGCCAGCAGCTGGGGAGGGGGAAACGGGGCCAACGTCCTGACTTTC.

This clone was seen just once. The chain joins TRBV7-2 to TRBJ2-7; 8 bases agree with TRBD1. Germline V gene lookup returns CDR1 SGHTA and CDR2 FQGNSA. The V segment lost 5 bases and the J segment 5 bases; nucleotides outside the gene matches: 8. CDR3 size: 14 residues. The DNA for the CDR3 is TGTGCCAGCAGCGTTGCCAGGGGGCTCGACGAGCAGTACTTC. Residues: CASSVARGLDEQYF.

V usage is TRBV30 and J usage is TRBJ1-2, with a tentative D call TRBD1 (5 bases). V was clipped by 7 bases and J by 8 bases, with 17 bases between them. Germline V gene sequence: CDR1 GTSNPN, CDR2 SVGIG (reference sequence). This CDR3 has 12 amino acids. The CDR3 region is CAFDSPTSGYTF. As DNA, the CDR3 is TGTGCCTTCGACAGTCCCACTTCGGGCTACACCTTC.

The chain uses TRBV7-3 and TRBJ2-5, with TRBD1 as a possible D gene (5 bases). V dropped 2 bases and J dropped 5 bases, with 18 bases sitting between them. Germline CDR1 is SGHTA and CDR2 is FQGTGA. The CDR3 runs to 16 residues. The CDR3 loop reads CASSLQGNAPSETQYF. The CDR3 bases are TGTGCCAGCAGCTTACAGGGAAATGCCCCCAGTGAGACCCAGTACTTC.

This clone was detected only a few times. J is TRBJ2-3 and V is TRBV7-8; D gene unclear. Between the trimmed V and J ends, which lost 1 base and 2 bases, there was a span of 4 bases. The CDR3 spans 13 residues. CDR1 is SGHVS, CDR2 FQNEAQ, per germline. The CDR3, as DNA: TGTGCCAGCAGCTTAGTACACACAGATACGCAGTATTTT. The encoded protein is CASSLVHTDTQYF.